This T cell receptor (beta chain) originates from a study of beta chain features in type 1 diabetes. Expressed TCRB transcripts were sequenced after all isolated RNA was converted to cDNA. Naive, central memory and regulatory T cell samples averaged around 3.9 million reads. Sequencing was performed with immunoSEQ multiplex PCR; in TCRdb, only in-frame clones are kept and a portion is missing. The repertoire holds 250,000 to 350,000 clones, with around 10% as singletons. Regarding the study as a whole: PCR could preferentially amplify shorter templates, alike in patients and controls.

The CDR3 is 14 amino acids. Germline V gene data show CDR1 as SGHDN and CDR2 as FVKESK. The V and J ends lost 4 bases and 5 bases, in that order; junction bases with no gene match: 1. The authors sorted CD4+ naive, central memory, regulatory and stem cell-like memory cells via CD45RO/CCR7/CD25/CD127/CD95/CD27. As regards this clone: Its target is not known.

Sequenced: naive CD4+ T cells from blood. The sequence was collected from a woman aged 25 to 39 in good health. The chain combines TRBV14 with TRBJ2-3; the match to TRBD2 covers 12 bases. CDR3 bases: TGTGCCAGCAGCCCGGGACTAGCGGGAGATACGCAGTATTTT. This translates into CASSPGLAGDTQYF.